The rows below give T cell receptor beta chains drawn from one sample of a study of blood T cell repertoires in COVID-19. Repertoires were generated with immunoSEQ multiplex PCR, while TCRdb's copy carries only in-frame clones and drops some. The table records 300,000 to 400,000 clones, around nine tenths of them present only once. The sample was peripheral blood. Receptor source: a woman in her sixties or seventies with COVID-19, enrolled during active disease. Each CDR3 is given with its conserved first and last residue. A D gene is named only where the DNA matches it firmly. Clone size is given for some rows only: seen once, a few or many times, or a class if the clone is expanded.

clone_size	v_call	d_call	j_call	cdr3_nt	cdr3_aa
-	TRBV11-1	-	TRBJ1-1	TGTGCCAGCAGCCGCTGGATCGGGGAGGAGGAAGCTTTCTTT	CASSRWIGEEEAFF
-	TRBV7-6	-	TRBJ2-1	TGTGCCAGCAGCCCCGGGGACAATGAGCAGTTCTTC	CASSPGDNEQFF
once	TRBV27	-	TRBJ1-3	TGTGCCAGCAGTTTATCGGCAGTGGCATTCGGAAACACCATATATTTT	CASSLSAVAFGNTIYF
-	TRBV7-6	TRBD2	TRBJ2-3	TGTGCCAGCAGCTTAGGGACTAGCGGGGGAGCAGATACGCAGTATTTT	CASSLGTSGGADTQYF
-	TRBV7-2	TRBD2	TRBJ2-5	TGTGCCAGCAGCAAAACTAGCGGGGGGGCGGGGACCCAGTACTTC	CASSKTSGGAGTQYF
-	TRBV27	-	TRBJ1-5	TGTGCCAGCAGTTTCATTCCGGGGAATAGCAATCAGCCCCAGCATTTT	CASSFIPGNSNQPQHF
-	TRBV18	TRBD1	TRBJ2-7	TGTGCCAGCTCACCTAGGGACAGGGGTAGCGAGCAGTACTTC	CASSPRDRGSEQYF
-	TRBV29-1	TRBD2	TRBJ2-3	TGCAGCGTGGTCGGGACTAGCGGGGACCCAGATACGCAGTATTTT	CSVVGTSGDPDTQYF
once	TRBV5-1	TRBD1	TRBJ1-3	TGCGCCAGCAGCGATAATCCGACAGGGAGGATCGGAAACACCATATATTTT	CASSDNPTGRIGNTIYF
-	TRBV16	TRBD1	TRBJ1-1	TGTGCCAGCAGCCAATCGGGTCAGGGGGGCGTTGAAGCTTTCTTT	CASSQSGQGGVEAFF
few	TRBV19	TRBD1	TRBJ2-7	TGTGCCAGTAGTGCGGGGGGACAGGGGACCTACGAGCAGTACTTC	CASSAGGQGTYEQYF
-	TRBV5-4	TRBD2	TRBJ2-7	TGTGCCAGCAGCTTCGGACTAGCGGGGGACTACGAGCAGTACTTC	CASSFGLAGDYEQYF
-	TRBV2	-	TRBJ2-3	TGTGCCAGCGGGCCCCCGGCGCAGTATTTT	CASGPPAQYF
once	TRBV27	-	TRBJ2-7	TGTGCCAGCAGCGCTCAAGGACCAAGGGGGTGGTACGAGCAGTACTTC	CASSAQGPRGWYEQYF
-	TRBV4-1	-	TRBJ1-4	TGCGCCAGCAGCCTCTCTCTCGGGGAAAAACTGTTTTTT	CASSLSLGEKLFF
-	TRBV12-3/TRBV12-4	-	TRBJ1-1	TGTGCCAGCAGTTTTACAATGGACACTGAAGCTTTCTTT	CASSFTMDTEAFF
-	TRBV5-1	TRBD1	TRBJ1-2	TGCGCCAGCAGCTCCCCCGGACAGGGGGGTGTGAATGGCTACACCTTC	CASSSPGQGGVNGYTF
-	TRBV6-5	-	TRBJ1-1	TGTGCCAGCAGTCTGGCCATGAACACTGAAGCTTTCTTT	CASSLAMNTEAFF
-	TRBV10-3	TRBD1	TRBJ2-2	TGTGCCATCTCGGACAGGGGCCTCTCCGGGGAGCTGTTTTTT	CAISDRGLSGELFF
-	TRBV27	-	TRBJ1-4	TGTGCCAGCAGCCCCCGCGCAACTAATGAAAAACTGTTTTTT	CASSPRATNEKLFF
-	TRBV7-2	-	TRBJ2-7	TGTGCCAGCAGCTTAGTTAGATACGAGCAGTACTTC	CASSLVRYEQYF
-	TRBV14	-	TRBJ1-2	TGTGCCAGCAGCCGATTGGGGGCTGGCTATGGCTACACCTTC	CASSRLGAGYGYTF
-	TRBV7-3	TRBD2	TRBJ2-2	TGTGCCAGCAGCTCCCTAGCGGGGGGTACCGGGGAGCTGTTTTTT	CASSSLAGGTGELFF